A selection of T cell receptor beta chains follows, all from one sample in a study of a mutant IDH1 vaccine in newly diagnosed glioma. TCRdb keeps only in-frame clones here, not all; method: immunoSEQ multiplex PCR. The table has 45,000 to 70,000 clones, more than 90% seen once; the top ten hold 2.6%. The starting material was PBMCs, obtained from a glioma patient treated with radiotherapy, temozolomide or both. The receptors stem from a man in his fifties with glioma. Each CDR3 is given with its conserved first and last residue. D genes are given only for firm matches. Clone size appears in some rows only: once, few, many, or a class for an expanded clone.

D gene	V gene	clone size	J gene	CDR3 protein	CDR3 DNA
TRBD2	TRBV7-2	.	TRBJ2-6	CASSHLPGGFHSGANVLTF	TGTGCCAGCAGCCATCTCCCGGGGGGGTTCCACTCTGGGGCCAACGTCCTGACTTTC
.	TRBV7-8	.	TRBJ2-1	CASSLTLDGRNEQFF	TGTGCCAGCAGCCTAACCCTTGACGGGAGAAATGAGCAGTTCTTC
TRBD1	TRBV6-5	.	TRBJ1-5	CASTPPGGGQPQHF	TGTGCCAGCACCCCCCCAGGGGGCGGTCAGCCCCAGCATTTT
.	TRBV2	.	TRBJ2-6	CASSEFRVGAGANVLTF	TGTGCCAGCAGTGAATTCCGGGTCGGGGCCGGGGCCAACGTCCTGACTTTC
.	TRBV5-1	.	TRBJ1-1	CASSLPKTDTEAFF	TGCGCCAGCAGCTTGCCGAAAACGGATACTGAAGCTTTCTTT
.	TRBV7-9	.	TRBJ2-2	CASTRLGGTGELFF	TGTGCCAGCACGCGGCTAGGGGGCACCGGGGAGCTGTTTTTT
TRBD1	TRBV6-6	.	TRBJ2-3	CASSYWTGSTDTQYF	TGTGCCAGCAGTTACTGGACAGGGAGCACAGATACGCAGTATTTT
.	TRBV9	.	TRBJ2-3	CASSGNRLDTQYF	TGTGCCAGCAGCGGAAACAGGTTAGATACGCAGTATTTT
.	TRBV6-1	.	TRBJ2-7	CATGYEQYF	TGTGCCACCGGCTACGAGCAGTACTTC
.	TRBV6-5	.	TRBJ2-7	CASSYSHSYEQYF	TGTGCCAGCAGTTACTCGCACTCCTACGAGCAGTACTTC
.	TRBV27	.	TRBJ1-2	CASRWGRADGYTF	TGTGCCAGCAGGTGGGGGAGGGCCGATGGCTACACCTTC
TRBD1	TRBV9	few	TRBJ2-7	CASSVADGTGIYEQYF	TGTGCCAGCAGCGTAGCCGACGGGACAGGGATATACGAGCAGTACTTC
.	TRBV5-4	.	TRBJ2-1	CASSSGPAGNEQFF	TGTGCCAGCAGCTCCGGGCCTGCGGGGAATGAGCAGTTCTTC
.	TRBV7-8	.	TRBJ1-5	CASSPAPRGQPQHF	TGTGCCAGCAGCCCCGCCCCCCGGGGTCAGCCCCAGCATTTT
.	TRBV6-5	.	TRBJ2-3	CASSYSTRGTDTQYF	TGTGCCAGCAGTTACTCGACCAGGGGAACAGATACGCAGTATTTT
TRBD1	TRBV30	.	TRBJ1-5	CAWADRGGGAQHF	TGTGCCTGGGCCGACAGGGGTGGGGGAGCCCAGCATTTT
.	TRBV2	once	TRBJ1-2	CASSTSGLHYGYTF	TGTGCCAGCTCAACCTCCGGGCTCCACTATGGCTACACCTTC
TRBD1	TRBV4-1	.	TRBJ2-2	CASQQGANTGELFF	TGCGCCAGCCAACAGGGGGCGAACACCGGGGAGCTGTTTTTT
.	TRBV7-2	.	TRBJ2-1	CASSFGLKNNEQFF	TGTGCCAGCAGCTTTGGGCTTAAGAACAATGAGCAGTTCTTC
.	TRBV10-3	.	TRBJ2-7	CAISGLWSGGDTSYEQYF	TGTGCCATCAGTGGCCTCTGGAGTGGGGGGGACACCAGTTACGAGCAGTACTTC
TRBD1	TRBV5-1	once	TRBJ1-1	CASSLQGTYTEAFF	TGCGCCAGCAGCTTACAGGGGACGTACACTGAAGCTTTCTTT
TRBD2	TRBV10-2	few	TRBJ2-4	CASSESSLAGRGLSKNIQYF	TGCGCCAGCAGTGAGTCCTCCTTAGCGGGGAGAGGGTTATCCAAAAACATTCAGTACTTC
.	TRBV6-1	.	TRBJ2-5	CASSPRIRRAETQYF	TGTGCCAGCAGCCCGAGGATTCGCAGGGCTGAGACCCAGTACTTC
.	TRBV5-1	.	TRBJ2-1	CASSSNRYEQFF	TGCGCCAGCAGCTCAAATAGATATGAGCAGTTCTTC
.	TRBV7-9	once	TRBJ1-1	CASSLLAGGSFF	TGTGCCAGCAGCTTATTAGCGGGGGGGAGTTTCTTT
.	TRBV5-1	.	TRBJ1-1	CASSSINTEAFF	TGCGCCAGCAGCTCCATTAACACTGAAGCTTTCTTT
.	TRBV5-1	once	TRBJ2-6	CASNNRDGANVLTF	TGCGCCAGCAACAACAGGGATGGGGCCAACGTCCTGACTTTC
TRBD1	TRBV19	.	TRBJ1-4	CASRRGQGIEKLFF	TGTGCCAGTAGAAGGGGACAGGGAATTGAAAAACTGTTTTTT
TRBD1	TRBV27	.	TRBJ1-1	CASRNRGPNTEAFF	TGTGCCAGCAGAAACAGGGGCCCGAACACTGAAGCTTTCTTT
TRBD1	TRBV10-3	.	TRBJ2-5	CAISEGTGLTGETQYF	TGTGCCATCAGTGAAGGGACAGGGCTTACAGGGGAGACCCAGTACTTC
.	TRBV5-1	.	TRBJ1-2	CASRSYPASGLGLGGYTF	TGCGCCAGCAGATCCTACCCGGCCTCGGGACTCGGGCTTGGAGGCTACACCTTC
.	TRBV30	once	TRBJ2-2	CAWTVGSGELFF	TGTGCCTGGACGGTGGGCTCCGGGGAGCTGTTTTTT
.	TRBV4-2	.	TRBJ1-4	CASSQGQGREKLFF	TGTGCCAGCAGCCAAGGGCAGGGACGTGAAAAACTGTTTTTT
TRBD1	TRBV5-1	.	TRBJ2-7	CASSLGDRDGEQYF	TGCGCCAGCAGCTTGGGGGACAGGGACGGTGAGCAGTACTTC
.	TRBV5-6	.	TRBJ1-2	CASRPWGGTGYTF	TGTGCCAGCAGACCCTGGGGAGGGACCGGCTACACCTTC
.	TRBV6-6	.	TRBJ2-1	CASSYTTGRFNEQFF	TGTGCCAGCAGTTACACGACAGGGAGGTTCAATGAGCAGTTCTTC
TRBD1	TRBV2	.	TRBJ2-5	CASSVGQVYQETQYF	TGTGCCAGCAGTGTAGGACAGGTGTACCAAGAGACCCAGTACTTC
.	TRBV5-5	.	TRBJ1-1	CASSKRTEQPGEAFF	TGTGCCAGCAGCAAAAGGACAGAACAACCGGGGGAAGCTTTCTTT
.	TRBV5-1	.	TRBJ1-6	CASRMAGASYNSPLHF	TGCGCCAGCAGAATGGCTGGGGCCTCCTATAATTCACCCCTCCACTTT
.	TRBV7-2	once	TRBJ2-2	CASSFSVGELFF	TGTGCCAGCAGCTTTAGCGTCGGGGAGCTGTTTTTT
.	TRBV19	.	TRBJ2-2	CASSIRQTVFTGELFF	TGTGCCAGTAGTATTCGGCAGACTGTCTTCACCGGGGAGCTGTTTTTT
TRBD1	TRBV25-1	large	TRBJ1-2	CASSGPGQPYGYTF	TGTGCCAGCAGTGGCCCGGGACAGCCCTATGGCTACACCTTC